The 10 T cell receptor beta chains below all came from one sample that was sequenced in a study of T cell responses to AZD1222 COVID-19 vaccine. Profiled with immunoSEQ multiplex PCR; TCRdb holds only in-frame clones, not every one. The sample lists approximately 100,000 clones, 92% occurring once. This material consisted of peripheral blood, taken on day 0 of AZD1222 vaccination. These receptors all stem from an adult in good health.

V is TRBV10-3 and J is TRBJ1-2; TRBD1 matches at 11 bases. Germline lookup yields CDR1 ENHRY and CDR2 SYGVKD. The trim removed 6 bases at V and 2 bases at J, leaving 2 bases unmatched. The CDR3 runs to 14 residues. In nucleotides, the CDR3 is TGTGCCATCAGCCGGACAGGGGGCAACTATGGCTACACCTTC. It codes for CAISRTGGNYGYTF.

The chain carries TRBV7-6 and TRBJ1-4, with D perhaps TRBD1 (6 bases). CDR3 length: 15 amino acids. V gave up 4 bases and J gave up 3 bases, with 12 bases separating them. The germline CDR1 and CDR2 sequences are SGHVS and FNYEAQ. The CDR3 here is CASSSQGQPNEKLFF. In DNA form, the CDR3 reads TGTGCCAGCAGCTCCCAAGGACAGCCTAATGAAAAACTGTTTTTT.

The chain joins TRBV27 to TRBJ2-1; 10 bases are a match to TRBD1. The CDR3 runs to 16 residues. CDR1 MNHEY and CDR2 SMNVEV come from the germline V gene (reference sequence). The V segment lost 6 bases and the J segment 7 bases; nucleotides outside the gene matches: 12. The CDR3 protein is CASSSPRDRGRNEQFF. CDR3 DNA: TGTGCCAGCAGCTCCCCCCGGGACAGGGGACGTAATGAGCAGTTCTTC.

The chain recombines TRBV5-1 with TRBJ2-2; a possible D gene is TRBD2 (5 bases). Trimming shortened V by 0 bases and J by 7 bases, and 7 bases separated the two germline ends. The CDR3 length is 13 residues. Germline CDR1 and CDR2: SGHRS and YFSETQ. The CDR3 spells CASSLGEGGELFF. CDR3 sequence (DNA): TGCGCCAGCAGCTTGGGCGAGGGCGGGGAGCTGTTTTTT. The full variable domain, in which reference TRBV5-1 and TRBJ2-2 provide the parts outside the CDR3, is KAGVTQTPRYLIKTRGQQVTLSCSPISGHRSVSWYQQTPGQGLQFLFEYFSETQRNKGNFPGRFSGRQFSNSRSEMNVSTLELGDSALYLCASSLGEGGELFFGEGSRLTVL.

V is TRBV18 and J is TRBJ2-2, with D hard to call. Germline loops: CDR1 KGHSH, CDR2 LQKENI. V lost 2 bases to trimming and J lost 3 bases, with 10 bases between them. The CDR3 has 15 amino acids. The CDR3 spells CASSPYRVYTGELFF. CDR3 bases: TGTGCCAGCTCACCATACCGGGTTTACACCGGGGAGCTGTTTTTT.

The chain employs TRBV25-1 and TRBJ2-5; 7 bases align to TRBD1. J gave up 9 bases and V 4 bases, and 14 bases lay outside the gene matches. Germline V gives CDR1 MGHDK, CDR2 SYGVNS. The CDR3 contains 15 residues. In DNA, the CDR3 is TGTGCCAGCAGTGGGATGCCGGCCAAGGGGGCGGCCCAGTACTTC. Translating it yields CASSGMPAKGAAQYF.

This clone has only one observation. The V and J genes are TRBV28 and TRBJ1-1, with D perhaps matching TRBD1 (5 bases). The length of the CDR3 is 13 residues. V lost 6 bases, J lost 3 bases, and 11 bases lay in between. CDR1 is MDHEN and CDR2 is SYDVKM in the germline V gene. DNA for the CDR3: TGTGCCAGCAGCCCTCCGGGACACACTGAAGCTTTCTTT. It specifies CASSPPGHTEAFF.

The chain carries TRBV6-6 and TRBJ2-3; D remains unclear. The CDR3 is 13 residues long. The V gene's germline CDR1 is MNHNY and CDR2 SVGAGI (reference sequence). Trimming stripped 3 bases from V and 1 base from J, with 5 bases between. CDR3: CASSYQGTDTQYF. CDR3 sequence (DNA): TGTGCCAGCAGTTATCAGGGCACAGATACGCAGTATTTT.

The chain's CDR3 is CASSFRTSGSINEQFF. Written as DNA, the CDR3 is TGTGCCAGCAGTTTCCGGACTAGCGGGAGTATAAATGAGCAGTTCTTC. This sequence joins TRBV6-5 and TRBJ2-1, with 13 bases fitting TRBD2. The CDR3 spans 16 residues. V lost 4 bases and J lost 7; bases outside the gene matches: 7. CDR1 is MNHEY and CDR2 is SVGAGI in the germline V gene.

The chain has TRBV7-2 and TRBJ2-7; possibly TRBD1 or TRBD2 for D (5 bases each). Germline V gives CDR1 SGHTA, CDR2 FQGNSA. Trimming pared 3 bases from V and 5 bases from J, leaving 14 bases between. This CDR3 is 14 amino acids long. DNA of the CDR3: TGTGCCAGCAGCTTCGCGGGCCTGGGGGACGAGCAGTACTTC. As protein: CASSFAGLGDEQYF.